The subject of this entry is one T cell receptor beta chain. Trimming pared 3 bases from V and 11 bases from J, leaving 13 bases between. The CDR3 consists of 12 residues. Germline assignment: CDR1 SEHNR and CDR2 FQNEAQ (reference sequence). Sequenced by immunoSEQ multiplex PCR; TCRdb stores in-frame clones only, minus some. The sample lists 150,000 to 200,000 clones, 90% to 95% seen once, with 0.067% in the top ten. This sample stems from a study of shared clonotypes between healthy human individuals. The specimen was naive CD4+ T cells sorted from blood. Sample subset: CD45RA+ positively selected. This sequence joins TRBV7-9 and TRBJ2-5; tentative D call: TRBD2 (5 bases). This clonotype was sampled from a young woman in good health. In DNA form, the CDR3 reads TGTGCCAGCAGCTTCCCAGCGGCAGAGCAGTACTTC. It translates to CASSFPAAEQYF.